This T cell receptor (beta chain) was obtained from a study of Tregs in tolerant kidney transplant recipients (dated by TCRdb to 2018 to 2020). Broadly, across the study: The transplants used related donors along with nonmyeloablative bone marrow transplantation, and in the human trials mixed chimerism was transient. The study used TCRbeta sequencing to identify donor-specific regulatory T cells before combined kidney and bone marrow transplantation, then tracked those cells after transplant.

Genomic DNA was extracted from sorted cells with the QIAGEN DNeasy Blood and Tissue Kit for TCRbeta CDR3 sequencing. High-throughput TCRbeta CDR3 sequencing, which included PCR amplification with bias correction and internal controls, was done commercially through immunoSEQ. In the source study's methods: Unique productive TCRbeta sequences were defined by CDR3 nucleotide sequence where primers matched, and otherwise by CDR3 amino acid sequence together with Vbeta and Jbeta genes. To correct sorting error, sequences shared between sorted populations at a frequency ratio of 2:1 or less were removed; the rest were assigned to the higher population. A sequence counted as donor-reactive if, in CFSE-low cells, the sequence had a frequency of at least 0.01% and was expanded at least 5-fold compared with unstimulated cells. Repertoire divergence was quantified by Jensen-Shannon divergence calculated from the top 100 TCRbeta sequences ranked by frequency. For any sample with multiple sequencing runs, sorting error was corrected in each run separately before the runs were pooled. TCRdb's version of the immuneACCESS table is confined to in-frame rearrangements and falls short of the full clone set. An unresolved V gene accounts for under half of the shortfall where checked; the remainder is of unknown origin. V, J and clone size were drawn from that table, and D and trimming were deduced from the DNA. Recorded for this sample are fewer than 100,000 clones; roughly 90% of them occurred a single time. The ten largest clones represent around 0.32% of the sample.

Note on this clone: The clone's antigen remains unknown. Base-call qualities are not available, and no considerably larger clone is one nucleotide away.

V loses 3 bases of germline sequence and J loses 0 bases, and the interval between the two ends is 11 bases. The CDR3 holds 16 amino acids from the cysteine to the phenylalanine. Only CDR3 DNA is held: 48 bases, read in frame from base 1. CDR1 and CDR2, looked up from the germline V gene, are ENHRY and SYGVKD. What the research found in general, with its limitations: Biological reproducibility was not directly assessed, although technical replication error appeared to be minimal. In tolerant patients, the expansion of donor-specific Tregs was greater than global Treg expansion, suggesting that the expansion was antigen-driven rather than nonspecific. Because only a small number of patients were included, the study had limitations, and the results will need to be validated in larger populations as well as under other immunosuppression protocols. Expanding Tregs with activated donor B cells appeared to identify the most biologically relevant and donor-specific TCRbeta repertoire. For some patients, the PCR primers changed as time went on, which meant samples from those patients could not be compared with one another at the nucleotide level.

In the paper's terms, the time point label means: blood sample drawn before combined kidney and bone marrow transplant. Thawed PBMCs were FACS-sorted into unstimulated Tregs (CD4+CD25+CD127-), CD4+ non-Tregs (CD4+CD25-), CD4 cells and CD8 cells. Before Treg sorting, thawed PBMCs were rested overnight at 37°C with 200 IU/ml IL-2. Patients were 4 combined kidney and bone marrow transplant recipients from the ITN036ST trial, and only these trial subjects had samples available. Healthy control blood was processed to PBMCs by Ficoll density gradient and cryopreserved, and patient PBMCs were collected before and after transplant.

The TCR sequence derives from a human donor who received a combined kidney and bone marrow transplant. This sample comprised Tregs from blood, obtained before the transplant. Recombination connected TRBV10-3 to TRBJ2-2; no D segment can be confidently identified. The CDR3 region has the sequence CAISDWADTNTGELFF. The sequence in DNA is TGTGCCATCAGTGATTGGGCGGATACGAACACCGGGGAGCTGTTTTTT.